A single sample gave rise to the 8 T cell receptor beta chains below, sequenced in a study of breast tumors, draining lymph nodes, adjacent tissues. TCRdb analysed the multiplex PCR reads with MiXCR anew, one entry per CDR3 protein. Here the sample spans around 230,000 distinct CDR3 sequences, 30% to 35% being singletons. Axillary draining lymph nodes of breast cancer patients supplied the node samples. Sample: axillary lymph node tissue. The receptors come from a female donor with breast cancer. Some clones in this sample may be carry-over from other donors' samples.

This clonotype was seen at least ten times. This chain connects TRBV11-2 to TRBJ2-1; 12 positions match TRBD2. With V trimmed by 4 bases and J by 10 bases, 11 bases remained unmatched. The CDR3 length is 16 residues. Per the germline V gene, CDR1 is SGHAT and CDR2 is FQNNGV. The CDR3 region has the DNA TGTGCCAGCAGCTCTCGGACTAGCGGGAAACGATTCGAGCAGTTCTTC. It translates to CASSSRTSGKRFEQFF.

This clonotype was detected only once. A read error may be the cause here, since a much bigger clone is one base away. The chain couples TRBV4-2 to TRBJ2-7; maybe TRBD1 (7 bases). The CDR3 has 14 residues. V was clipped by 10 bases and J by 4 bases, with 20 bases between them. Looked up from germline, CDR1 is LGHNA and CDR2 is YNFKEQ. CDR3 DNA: TGTGCCACCCAAAGACAGGAGGGGGCTTACGAGCAGTACTTC. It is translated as CATQRQEGAYEQYF.

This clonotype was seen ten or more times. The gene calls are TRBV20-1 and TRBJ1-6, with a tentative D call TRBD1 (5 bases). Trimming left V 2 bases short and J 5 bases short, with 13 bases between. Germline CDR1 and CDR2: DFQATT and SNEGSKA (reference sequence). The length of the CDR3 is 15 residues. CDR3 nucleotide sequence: TGCAGTGCTAGAAGCCGGGACCGAGATAATTCACCCCTCCACTTT. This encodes CSARSRDRDNSPLHF.

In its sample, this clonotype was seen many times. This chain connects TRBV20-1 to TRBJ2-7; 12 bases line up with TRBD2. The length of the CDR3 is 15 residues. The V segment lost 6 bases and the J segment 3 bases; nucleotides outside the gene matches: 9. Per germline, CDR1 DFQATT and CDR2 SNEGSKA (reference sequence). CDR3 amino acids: CSAPGLAGPDYEQYF. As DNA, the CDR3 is TGCAGTGCGCCCGGACTAGCGGGACCTGACTACGAGCAGTACTTC.

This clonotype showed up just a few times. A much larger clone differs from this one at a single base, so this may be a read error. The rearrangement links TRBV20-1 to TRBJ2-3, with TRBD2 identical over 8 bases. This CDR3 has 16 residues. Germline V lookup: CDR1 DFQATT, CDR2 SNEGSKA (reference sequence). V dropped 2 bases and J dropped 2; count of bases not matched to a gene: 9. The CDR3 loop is CSARIRQAGATDTQYF. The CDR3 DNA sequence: TGCAGTGCTAGAATACGGCAAGCGGGAGCCACAGATACGCAGTATTTT.

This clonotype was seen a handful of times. CDR3 nucleotide sequence: TGTGCCAGCAGTGAATGGAGGGGGGAGGAAGAGACCCAGTACTTC. Translation: CASSEWRGEEETQYF. The chain uses TRBV6-1 and TRBJ2-5, with D perhaps assigned TRBD1 or TRBD2 (6 bases each). Trimming took 2 bases from V and 3 from J, leaving 13 bases between them. The CDR3 is 15 residues long. Germline V gene lookup returns CDR1 MNHNS and CDR2 SASEGT.

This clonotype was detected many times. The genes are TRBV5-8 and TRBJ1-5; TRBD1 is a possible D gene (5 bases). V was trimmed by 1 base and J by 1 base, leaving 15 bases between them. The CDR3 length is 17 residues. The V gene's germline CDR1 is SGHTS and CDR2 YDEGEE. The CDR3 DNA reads TGTGCCAGCAGCTTGATAGGAGGGGCACTGAGCAATCAGCCCCAGCATTTT. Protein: CASSLIGGALSNQPQHF.

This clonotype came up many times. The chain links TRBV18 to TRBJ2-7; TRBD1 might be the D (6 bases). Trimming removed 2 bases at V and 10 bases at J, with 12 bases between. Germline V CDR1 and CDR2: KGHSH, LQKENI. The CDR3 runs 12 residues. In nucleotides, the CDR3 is TGTGCCAGCTCACCAGACGGACAGTCCCAGTACTTC. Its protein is CASSPDGQSQYF.